These 11 T cell receptor beta chains were sequenced from one sample in a study of blood T cell repertoires in COVID-19. The data were produced by immunoSEQ multiplex PCR, yet TCRdb's version contains in-frame clones alone and is incomplete. This sample yields 300,000 to 400,000 clones, of which about 88% are seen a single time; around 2.6% belongs to the top ten. Sequencing was carried out using PBMCs or T cells enriched from blood (not recorded which). The receptors derive from a man in his 60s who had recovered from COVID-19.

The rearrangement uses TRBV6-2 or TRBV6-3 and TRBJ1-4, with a tentative D call TRBD1 (6 bases). The V end was cut by 0 bases, the J end by 4 bases, with 9 bases between. This CDR3 spans 15 amino acids. From germline, CDR1 is MNHEY and CDR2 SVGEGT. CDR3 sequence reads: CASSYSNRDNEKLFF. The CDR3 DNA reads TGTGCCAGCAGTTACTCGAACAGGGATAATGAAAAACTGTTTTTT.

This clone was recorded once. The V call is TRBV30, the J call TRBJ1-1; D may be TRBD1 (6 bases). This CDR3 contains 13 residues. Germline CDR1 is GTSNPN and CDR2 is SVGIG (reference sequence). The germline V and J ends were trimmed by 2 bases and 5 bases, with 12 bases remaining between them. CDR3: CAWSRGGITEAFF. CDR3 DNA: TGTGCCTGGAGTCGGGGGGGCATAACTGAAGCTTTCTTT. Full variable domain (rest looked up from reference TRBV30 and TRBJ1-1): SQTIHQWPATLVQPVGSPLSLECTVEGTSNPNLYWYRQAAGRGLQLLFYSVGIGQISSEVPQNLSASRPQDRQFILSSKKLLLSDSGFYLCAWSRGGITEAFFGQGTRLTVV.

The chain uses TRBV5-5 and TRBJ2-1; 8 bases align to TRBD2. After removal of 6 bases from V and 4 bases from J, the junction contained 12 bases not matched to a gene. Germline V gives CDR1 SGHKS, CDR2 YYEKEE (reference sequence). CDR3 length: 16 residues. The DNA of the CDR3 is TGTGCCAGCAAGCTCGGGGGGGCGCAGAGGTACAATGAGCAGTTCTTC. This codes for CASKLGGAQRYNEQFF.

The V and J genes are TRBV7-2 and TRBJ1-3; TRBD1 matches 7 bases. The CDR3 has 14 amino acids. The V and J ends lost 4 bases and 2 bases, in that order; junction bases with no gene match: 2. Looked up from germline, CDR1 is SGHTA and CDR2 is FQGNSA. CDR3 DNA sequence: TGTGCCAGCAGCTCCACAGGGGCTGGAAACACCATATATTTT. As protein: CASSSTGAGNTIYF.

The V and J genes are TRBV14 and TRBJ1-6, with 8 positions matching TRBD1. This CDR3 contains 15 residues. Germline V gene lookup returns CDR1 SGHDN and CDR2 FVKESK. The V gene end was trimmed by 3 bases and the J gene end by 10 bases; junction bases not matched to a gene: 8. The CDR3 DNA is TGTGCCAGCAGCCACCAGGGACAGGTGGGCTCACCCCTCCACTTT. It specifies CASSHQGQVGSPLHF.

With regard to this clone: The same CDR3 is also encoded by other DNA sequences in this sample. The rearrangement uses TRBV10-3 and TRBJ2-5; D not resolved. V lost 0 bases to trimming and J lost 5 bases, with 4 bases between them. The CDR3 contains 12 residues. Germline CDR1 is ENHRY and CDR2 is SYGVKD. The CDR3, as DNA: TGTGCCATCAGTGAGTCGCGGGAGACCCAGTACTTC. It specifies CAISESRETQYF.

The chain carries TRBV5-5 and TRBJ1-2, with TRBD1 as a possible D gene (6 bases). The length of the CDR3 is 14 residues. The germline V gene encodes CDR1 SGHKS and CDR2 YYEKEE (reference sequence). V shed 4 bases and J shed 1 base, with 11 bases lying between them. The CDR3, as DNA: TGTGCCAGCAGCCCCAGGACAGTTAACTATGGCTACACCTTC. It is translated as CASSPRTVNYGYTF.

The V and J genes are TRBV4-3 and TRBJ1-4, with a possible D match to TRBD1 (6 bases). The CDR3 runs 15 residues. Germline assignment: CDR1 LGHNA and CDR2 YSLEER. The V end lost 2 bases, the J end lost 6 bases, and 13 bases lay between the germline ends. CDR3 residues: CASSQNDRLDEKLFF. In DNA form, the CDR3 reads TGCGCCAGCAGCCAAAACGACAGGCTCGATGAAAAACTGTTTTTT.

The V and J genes are TRBV30 and TRBJ2-2; unclear D gene. Trimming shortened V by 7 bases and J by 7 bases, and 19 bases separated the two germline ends. The CDR3 sequence is 14 residues long. Germline lookup yields CDR1 GTSNPN and CDR2 SVGIG (reference sequence). CDR3 DNA: TGTGCCTCTGACAAGCTTTCAGATCGCGGGGAGCTGTTTTTT. It codes for CASDKLSDRGELFF.

The chain has TRBV25-1 and TRBJ1-2; 8 nucleotides match TRBD1. Per the germline V gene, CDR1 is MGHDK and CDR2 is SYGVNS. The CDR3 loop spans 12 amino acids. V was clipped by 7 bases and J by 4 bases; unmatched bases: 2. The CDR3 protein is CASTDRGYGYTF. The CDR3 nucleotides are TGTGCCAGCACCGACAGGGGCTATGGCTACACCTTC.

V usage is TRBV19 and J usage is TRBJ1-5; tentative D call: TRBD1 (5 bases). V was shortened by 7 bases and J by 5 bases, with 18 bases between the two germline ends. This CDR3 spans 15 amino acids. The germline V gene has CDR1 LNHDA and CDR2 SQIVND (reference sequence). Here the CDR3 DNA reads TGTGCCAGTAAGAGAGTGTTGGACATCTATCAGCCCCAGCATTTT. Its protein is CASKRVLDIYQPQHF. The variable domain in full, with the rest retrieved from reference TRBV19 and TRBJ1-5, is DGGITQSPKYLFRKEGQNVTLSCEQNLNHDAMYWYRQDPGQGLRLIYYSQIVNDFQKGDIAEGYSVSREKKESFPLTVTSAQKNPTAFYLCASKRVLDIYQPQHFGDGTRLSIL.